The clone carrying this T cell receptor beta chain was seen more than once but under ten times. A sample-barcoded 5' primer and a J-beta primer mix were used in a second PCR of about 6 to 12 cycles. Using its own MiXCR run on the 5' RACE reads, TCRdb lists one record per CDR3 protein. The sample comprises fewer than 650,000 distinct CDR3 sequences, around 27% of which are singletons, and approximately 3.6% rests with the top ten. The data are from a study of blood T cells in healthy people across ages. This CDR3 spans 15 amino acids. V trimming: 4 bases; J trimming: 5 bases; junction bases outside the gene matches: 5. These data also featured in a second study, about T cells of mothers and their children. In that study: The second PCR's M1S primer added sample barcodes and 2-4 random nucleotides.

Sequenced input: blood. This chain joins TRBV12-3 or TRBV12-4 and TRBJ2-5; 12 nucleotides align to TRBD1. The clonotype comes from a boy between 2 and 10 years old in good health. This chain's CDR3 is CASSSRDRGLETQYF. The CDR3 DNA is TGTGCCAGCAGTTCCCGGGACAGGGGGCTTGAGACCCAGTACTTC.